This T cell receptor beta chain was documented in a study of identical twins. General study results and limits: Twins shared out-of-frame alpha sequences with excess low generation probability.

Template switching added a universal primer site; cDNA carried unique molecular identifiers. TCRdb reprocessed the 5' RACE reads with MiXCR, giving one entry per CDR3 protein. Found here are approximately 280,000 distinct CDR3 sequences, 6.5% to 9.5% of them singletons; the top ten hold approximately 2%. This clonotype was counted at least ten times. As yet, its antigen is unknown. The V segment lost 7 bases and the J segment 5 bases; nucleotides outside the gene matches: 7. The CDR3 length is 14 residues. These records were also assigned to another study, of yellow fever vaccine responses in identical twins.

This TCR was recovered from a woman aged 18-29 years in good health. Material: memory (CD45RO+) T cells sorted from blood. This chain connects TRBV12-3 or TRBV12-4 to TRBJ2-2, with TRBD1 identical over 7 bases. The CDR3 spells CASIETTGTGELFF. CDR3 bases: TGTGCCAGCATAGAAACGACAGGGACCGGGGAGCTGTTTTTT.